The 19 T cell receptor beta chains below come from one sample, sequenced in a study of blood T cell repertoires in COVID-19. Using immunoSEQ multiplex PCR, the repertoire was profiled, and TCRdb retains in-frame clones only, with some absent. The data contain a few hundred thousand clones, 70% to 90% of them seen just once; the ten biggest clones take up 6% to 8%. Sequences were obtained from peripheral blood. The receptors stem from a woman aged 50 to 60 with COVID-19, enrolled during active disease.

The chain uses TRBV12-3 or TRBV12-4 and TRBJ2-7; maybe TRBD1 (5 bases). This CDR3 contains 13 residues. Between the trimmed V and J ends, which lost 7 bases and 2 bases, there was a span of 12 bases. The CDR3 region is CASNPGPPYEQYF. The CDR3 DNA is TGTGCCAGCAATCCAGGGCCCCCCTACGAGCAGTACTTC.

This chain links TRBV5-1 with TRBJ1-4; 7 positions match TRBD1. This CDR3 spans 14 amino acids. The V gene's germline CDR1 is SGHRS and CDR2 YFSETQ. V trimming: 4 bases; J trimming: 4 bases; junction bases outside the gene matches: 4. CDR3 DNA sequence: TGCGCCAGCAGCCGCGGGACAGATAATGAAAAACTGTTTTTT. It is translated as CASSRGTDNEKLFF.

CDR3 region: CASRPSDRGAYEQYF. Here the CDR3 DNA reads TGTGCCAGCAGACCTTCAGACAGGGGAGCCTACGAGCAGTACTTC. The chain combines TRBV6-5 with TRBJ2-7, with TRBD1 identical over 8 bases. Trimming removed 6 bases from V and 2 bases from J; junction bases left unmatched: 9. Germline CDR1 and CDR2: MNHEY and SVGAGI. The CDR3 covers 15 residues.

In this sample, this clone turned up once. CDR3 nucleotides: TGCGCCAGCAGGGCCGGGGAAAAACTGTTTTTT. It codes for CASRAGEKLFF. The rearrangement links TRBV10-1 to TRBJ1-4; no clear D gene. Germline values: CDR1 WNHNN, CDR2 SYGVQD (reference sequence). The length of the CDR3 is 11 residues. The ends were cut back, 6 bases at V and 8 bases at J, with 7 bases in the middle.

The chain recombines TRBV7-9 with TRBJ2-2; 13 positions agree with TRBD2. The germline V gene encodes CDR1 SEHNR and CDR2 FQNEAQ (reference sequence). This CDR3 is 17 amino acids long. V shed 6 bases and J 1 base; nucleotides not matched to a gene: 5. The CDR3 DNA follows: TGTGCCAGCAGACCGGGACTAGCGGGACAGAACACCGGGGAGCTGTTTTTT. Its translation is CASRPGLAGQNTGELFF.

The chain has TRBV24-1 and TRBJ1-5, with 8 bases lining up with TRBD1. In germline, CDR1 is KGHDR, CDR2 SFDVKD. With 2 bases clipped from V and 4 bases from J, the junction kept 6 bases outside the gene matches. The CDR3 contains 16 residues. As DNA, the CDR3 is TGTGCCACCAGTGATTCAGGACAGGGTAGGAATCAGCCCCAGCATTTT. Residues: CATSDSGQGRNQPQHF.

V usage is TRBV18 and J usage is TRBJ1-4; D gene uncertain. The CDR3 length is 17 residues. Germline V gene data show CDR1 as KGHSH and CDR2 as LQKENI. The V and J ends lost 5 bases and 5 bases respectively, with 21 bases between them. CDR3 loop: CASSGPLSGRRNEKLFF. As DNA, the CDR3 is TGTGCCAGCTCAGGGCCCCTGTCCGGGAGAAGAAATGAAAAACTGTTTTTT.

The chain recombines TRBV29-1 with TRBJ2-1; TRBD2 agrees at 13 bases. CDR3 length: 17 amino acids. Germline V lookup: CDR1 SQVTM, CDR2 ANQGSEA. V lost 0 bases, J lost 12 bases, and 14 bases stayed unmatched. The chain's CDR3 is CSVEDLLAGGSNGGQFF. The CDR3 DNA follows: TGCAGCGTTGAAGATTTACTAGCGGGAGGGTCCAACGGTGGGCAGTTCTTC.

CDR3 sequence: CASSDSGTRSYEQYF. CDR3 nucleotides: TGTGCCAGCAGCGATAGCGGGACCCGCTCCTACGAGCAGTACTTC. The J gene is TRBJ2-7, the V gene TRBV7-3, with TRBD2 identical over 8 bases. J gave up 0 bases and V 5 bases, and 6 bases lay outside the gene matches. This CDR3 has 15 residues. Per the germline V gene, CDR1 is SGHTA and CDR2 is FQGTGA.

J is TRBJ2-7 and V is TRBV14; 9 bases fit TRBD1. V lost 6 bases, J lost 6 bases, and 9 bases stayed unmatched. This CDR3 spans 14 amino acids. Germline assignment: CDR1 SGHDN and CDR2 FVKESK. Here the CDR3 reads CASSPFTGGSEQYF. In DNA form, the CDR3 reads TGTGCCAGCAGTCCGTTCACAGGGGGCTCCGAGCAGTACTTC.

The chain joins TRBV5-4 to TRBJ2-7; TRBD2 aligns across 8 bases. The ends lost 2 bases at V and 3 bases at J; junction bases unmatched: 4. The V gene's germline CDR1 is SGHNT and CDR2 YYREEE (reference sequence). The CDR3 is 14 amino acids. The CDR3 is CASSFGRGGYEQYF. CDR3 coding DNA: TGTGCCAGCAGCTTCGGGAGGGGAGGCTACGAGCAGTACTTC.

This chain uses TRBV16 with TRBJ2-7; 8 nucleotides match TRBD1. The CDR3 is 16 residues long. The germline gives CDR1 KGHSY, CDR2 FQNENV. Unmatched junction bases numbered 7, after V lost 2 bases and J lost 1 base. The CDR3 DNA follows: TGTGCCAGCAGCCAAAGGGCAGGGGGCGCGTCCTACGAGCAGTACTTC. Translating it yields CASSQRAGGASYEQYF.

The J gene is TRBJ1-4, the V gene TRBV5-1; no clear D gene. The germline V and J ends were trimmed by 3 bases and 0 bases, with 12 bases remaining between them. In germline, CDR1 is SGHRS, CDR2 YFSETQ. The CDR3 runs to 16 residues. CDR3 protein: CASSSQALTTNEKLFF. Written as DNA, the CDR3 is TGCGCCAGCAGCTCCCAGGCCTTAACAACTAATGAAAAACTGTTTTTT.

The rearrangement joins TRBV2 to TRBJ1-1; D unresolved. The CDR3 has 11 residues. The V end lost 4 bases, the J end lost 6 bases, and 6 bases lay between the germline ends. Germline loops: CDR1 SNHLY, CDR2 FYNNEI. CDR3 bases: TGTGCCAGCAGTGGCCAGGCTGAAGCTTTCTTT. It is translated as CASSGQAEAFF.

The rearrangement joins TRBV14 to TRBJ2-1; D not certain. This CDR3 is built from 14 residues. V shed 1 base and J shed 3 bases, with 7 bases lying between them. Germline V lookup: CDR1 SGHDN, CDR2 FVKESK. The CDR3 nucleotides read TGTGCCAGCAGCCAAGGAGTCTACTACAATGAGCAGTTCTTC. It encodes CASSQGVYYNEQFF. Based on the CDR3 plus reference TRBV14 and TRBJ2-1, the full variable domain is EAGVTQFPSHSVIEKGQTVTLRCDPISGHDNLYWYRRVMGKEIKFLLHFVKESKQDESGMPNNRFLAERTGGTYSTLKVQPAELEDSGVYFCASSQGVYYNEQFFGPGTRLTVL.

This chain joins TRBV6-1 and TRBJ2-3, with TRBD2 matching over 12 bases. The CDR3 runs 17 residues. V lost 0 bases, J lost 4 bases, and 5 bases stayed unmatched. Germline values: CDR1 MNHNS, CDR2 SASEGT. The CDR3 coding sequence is TGTGCCAGCAGTGAAGCGTACCTAGCGGGAGGGCCAGATACGCAGTATTTT. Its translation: CASSEAYLAGGPDTQYF.

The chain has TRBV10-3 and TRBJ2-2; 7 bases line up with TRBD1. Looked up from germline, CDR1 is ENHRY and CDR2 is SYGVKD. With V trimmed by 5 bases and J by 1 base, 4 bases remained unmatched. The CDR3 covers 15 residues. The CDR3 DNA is TGTGCCATCAGTCTCGGGACAGTGAACACCGGGGAGCTGTTTTTT. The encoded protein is CAISLGTVNTGELFF.

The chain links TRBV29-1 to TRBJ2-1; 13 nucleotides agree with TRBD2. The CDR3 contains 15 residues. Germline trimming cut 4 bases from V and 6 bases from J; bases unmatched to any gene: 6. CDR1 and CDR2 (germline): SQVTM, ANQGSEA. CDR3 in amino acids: CSVAGLAGVLNEQFF. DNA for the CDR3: TGCAGCGTTGCCGGACTAGCGGGAGTACTCAATGAGCAGTTCTTC.

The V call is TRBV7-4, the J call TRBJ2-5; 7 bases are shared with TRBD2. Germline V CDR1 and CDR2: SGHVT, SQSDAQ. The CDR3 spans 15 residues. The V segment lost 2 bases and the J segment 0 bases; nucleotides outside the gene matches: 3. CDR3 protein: CASSLCGSYQETQYF. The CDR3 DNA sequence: TGTGCCAGCAGCTTATGCGGGAGCTACCAAGAGACCCAGTACTTC. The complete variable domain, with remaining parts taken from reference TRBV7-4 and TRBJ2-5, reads GAGVSQSPRYKVAKRGRDVALRCDSISGHVTLYWYRQTLGQGSEVLTYSQSDAQRDKSGRPSGRFSAERPERSVSTLKIQRTEQGDSAVYLCASSLCGSYQETQYFGPGTRLLVL.